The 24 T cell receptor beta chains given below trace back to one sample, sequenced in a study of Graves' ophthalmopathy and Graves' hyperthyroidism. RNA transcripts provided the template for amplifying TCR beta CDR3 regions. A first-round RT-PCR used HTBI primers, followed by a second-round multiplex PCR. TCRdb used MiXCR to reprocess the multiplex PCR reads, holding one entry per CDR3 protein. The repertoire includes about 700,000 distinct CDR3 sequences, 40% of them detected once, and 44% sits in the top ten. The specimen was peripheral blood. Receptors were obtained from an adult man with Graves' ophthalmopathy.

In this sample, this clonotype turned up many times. The CDR3, as DNA: TGTGCCGTAAGTAGGGGCGCCAACTCACCCCTCCACTTT. As protein: CAVSRGANSPLHF. This chain links TRBV24-1 with TRBJ1-6; TRBD1 is a possible D gene (5 bases). Trimming took off 12 bases at V and 10 bases at J, with 18 bases between the two ends. The CDR3 loop spans 13 amino acids. Germline V lookup: CDR1 KGHDR, CDR2 SFDVKD.

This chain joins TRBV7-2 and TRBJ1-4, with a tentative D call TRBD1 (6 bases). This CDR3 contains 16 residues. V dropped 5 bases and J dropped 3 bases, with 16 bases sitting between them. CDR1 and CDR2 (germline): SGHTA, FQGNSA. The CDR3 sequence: CASSPRQGIANEKLFF. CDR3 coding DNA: TGTGCCAGCAGCCCCCGCCAGGGGATAGCTAATGAAAAACTGTTTTTT.

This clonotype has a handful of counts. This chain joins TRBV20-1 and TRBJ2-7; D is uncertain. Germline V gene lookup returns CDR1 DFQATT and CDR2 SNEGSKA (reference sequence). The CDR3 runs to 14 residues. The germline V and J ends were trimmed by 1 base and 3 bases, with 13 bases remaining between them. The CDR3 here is CSARGSTVNYEQYF. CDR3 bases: TGCAGTGCTAGAGGCTCAACGGTGAACTACGAGCAGTACTTC.

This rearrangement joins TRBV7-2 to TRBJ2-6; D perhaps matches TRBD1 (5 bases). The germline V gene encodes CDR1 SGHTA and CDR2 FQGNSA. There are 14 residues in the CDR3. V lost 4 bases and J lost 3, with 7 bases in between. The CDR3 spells CASSSRGGANVLTF. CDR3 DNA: TGTGCCAGCAGCTCAAGGGGTGGGGCCAACGTCCTGACTTTC.

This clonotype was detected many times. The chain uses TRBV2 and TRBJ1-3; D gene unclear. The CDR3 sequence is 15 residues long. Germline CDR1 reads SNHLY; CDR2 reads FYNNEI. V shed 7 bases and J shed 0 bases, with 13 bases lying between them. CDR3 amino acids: CASNRGRSSGNTIYF. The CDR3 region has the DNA TGTGCCAGCAATAGAGGTCGGAGCTCTGGAAACACCATATATTTT.

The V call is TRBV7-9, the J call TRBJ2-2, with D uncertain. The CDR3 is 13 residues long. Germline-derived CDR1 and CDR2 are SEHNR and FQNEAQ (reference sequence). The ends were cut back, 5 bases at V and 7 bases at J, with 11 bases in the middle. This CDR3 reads CASSPDLGGELFF. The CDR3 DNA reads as TGTGCCAGCAGCCCTGACTTGGGCGGGGAGCTGTTTTTT.

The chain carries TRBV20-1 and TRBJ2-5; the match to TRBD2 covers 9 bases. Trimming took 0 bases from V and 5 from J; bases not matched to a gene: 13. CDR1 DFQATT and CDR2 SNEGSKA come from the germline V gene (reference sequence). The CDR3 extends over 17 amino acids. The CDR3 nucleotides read TGCAGTGCTAGAGATCCTCTGCGGGGGGGCCTTCCTGAGACCCAGTACTTC. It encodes CSARDPLRGGLPETQYF.

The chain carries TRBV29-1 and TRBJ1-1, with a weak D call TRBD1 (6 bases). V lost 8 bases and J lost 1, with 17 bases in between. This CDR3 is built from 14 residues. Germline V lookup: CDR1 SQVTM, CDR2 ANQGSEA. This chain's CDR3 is CSLAGGGGNTEAFF. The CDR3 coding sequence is TGCAGCTTGGCTGGGGGCGGGGGGAACACTGAAGCTTTCTTT.

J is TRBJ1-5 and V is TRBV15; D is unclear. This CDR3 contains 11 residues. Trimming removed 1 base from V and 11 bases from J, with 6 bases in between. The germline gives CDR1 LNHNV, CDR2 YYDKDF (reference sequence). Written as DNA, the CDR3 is TGTGCCACCAGCAGAGCCGGGACCCAGCATTTT. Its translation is CATSRAGTQHF.

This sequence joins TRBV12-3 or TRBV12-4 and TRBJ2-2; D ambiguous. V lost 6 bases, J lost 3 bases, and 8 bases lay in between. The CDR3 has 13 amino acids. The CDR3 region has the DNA TGTGCCAGCAGAATATGGGACACCGGGGAGCTGTTTTTT. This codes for CASRIWDTGELFF.

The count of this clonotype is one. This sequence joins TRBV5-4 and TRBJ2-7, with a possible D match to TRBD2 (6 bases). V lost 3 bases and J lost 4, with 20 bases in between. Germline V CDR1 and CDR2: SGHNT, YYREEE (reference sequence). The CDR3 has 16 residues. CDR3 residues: CASSSVSGTSPYEQYF. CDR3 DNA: TGTGCCAGCAGCTCCGTATCCGGGACTTCCCCATACGAGCAGTACTTC.

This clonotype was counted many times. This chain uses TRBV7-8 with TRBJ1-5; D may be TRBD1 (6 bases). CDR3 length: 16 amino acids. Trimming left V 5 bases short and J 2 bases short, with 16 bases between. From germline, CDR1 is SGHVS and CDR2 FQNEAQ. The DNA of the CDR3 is TGTGCCAGCAGCCGGGGCGCAGGGGATCGCAATCAGCCCCAGCATTTT. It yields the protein CASSRGAGDRNQPQHF.

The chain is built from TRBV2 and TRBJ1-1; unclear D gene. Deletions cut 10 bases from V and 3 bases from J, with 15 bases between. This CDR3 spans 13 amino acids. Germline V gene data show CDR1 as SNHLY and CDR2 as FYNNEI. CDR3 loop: CATQRERDTEAFF. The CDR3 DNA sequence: TGTGCCACCCAGCGGGAGAGGGACACTGAAGCTTTCTTT.

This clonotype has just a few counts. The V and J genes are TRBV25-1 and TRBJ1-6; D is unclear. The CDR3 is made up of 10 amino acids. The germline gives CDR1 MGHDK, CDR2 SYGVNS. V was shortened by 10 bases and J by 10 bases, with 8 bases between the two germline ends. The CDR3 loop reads CAISGSPLHF. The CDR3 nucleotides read TGTGCCATTTCTGGGTCACCCCTCCACTTT.

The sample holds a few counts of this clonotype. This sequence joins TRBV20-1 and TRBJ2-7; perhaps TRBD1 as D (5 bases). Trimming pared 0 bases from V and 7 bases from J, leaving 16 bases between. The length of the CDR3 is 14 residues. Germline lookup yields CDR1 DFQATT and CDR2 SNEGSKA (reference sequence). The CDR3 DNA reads TGCAGTGCTAGAGAATCGGGCAGGGTGTGGGAGCAGTACTTC. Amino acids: CSARESGRVWEQYF.

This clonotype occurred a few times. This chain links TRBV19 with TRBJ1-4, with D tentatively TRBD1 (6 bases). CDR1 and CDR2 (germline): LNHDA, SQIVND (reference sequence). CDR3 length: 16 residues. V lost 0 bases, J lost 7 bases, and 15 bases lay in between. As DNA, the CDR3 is TGTGCCAGTAGTATAGATCTGGGGGCGATTGGTGAAAAACTGTTTTTT. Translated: CASSIDLGAIGEKLFF.

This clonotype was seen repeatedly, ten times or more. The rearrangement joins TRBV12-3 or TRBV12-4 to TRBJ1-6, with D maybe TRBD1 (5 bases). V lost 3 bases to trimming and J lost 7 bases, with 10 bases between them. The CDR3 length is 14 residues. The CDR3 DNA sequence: TGTGCCAGCAGTTTTCGGACAAAGAATTCACCCCTCCACTTT. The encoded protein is CASSFRTKNSPLHF.

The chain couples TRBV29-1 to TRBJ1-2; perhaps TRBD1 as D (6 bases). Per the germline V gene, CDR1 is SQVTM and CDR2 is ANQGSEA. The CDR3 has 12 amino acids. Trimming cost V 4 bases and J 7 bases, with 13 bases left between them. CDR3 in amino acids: CSVGTRGGGYTF. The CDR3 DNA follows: TGCAGCGTTGGAACCAGGGGCGGTGGCTACACCTTC.

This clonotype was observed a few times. The CDR3: CATERAALDQETQYF. The CDR3 nucleotides are TGTGCCACCGAACGGGCGGCGCTTGACCAAGAGACCCAGTACTTC. The chain joins TRBV2 to TRBJ2-5, with D unclear. The V and J ends lost 10 bases and 0 bases respectively, with 18 bases between them. This CDR3 has 15 amino acids. Germline V gene data show CDR1 as SNHLY and CDR2 as FYNNEI.

CDR3 loop: CASTSAGPYEQYF. In DNA, the CDR3 is TGTGCCAGCACCTCAGCGGGACCCTACGAGCAGTACTTC. V gene TRBV28 combines with J gene TRBJ2-7, with 7 bases fitting TRBD2. Germline trimming cut 7 bases from V and 2 bases from J; bases unmatched to any gene: 5. Per germline, CDR1 MDHEN and CDR2 SYDVKM. The CDR3 spans 13 residues. Looking up the rest from reference TRBV28 and TRBJ2-7 gives the full variable domain: DVKVTQSSRYLVKRTGEKVFLECVQDMDHENMFWYRQDPGLGLRLIYFSYDVKMKEKGDIPEGYSVSREKKERFSLILESASTNQTSMYLCASTSAGPYEQYFGPGTRLTVT.

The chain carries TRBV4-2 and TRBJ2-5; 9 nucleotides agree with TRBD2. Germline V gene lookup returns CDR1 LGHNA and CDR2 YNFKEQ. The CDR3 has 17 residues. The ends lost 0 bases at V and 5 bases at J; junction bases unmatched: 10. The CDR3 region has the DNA TGTGCCAGCAGCCAAGACCTTATAGCGGGGGTAGAGGAGACCCAGTACTTC. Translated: CASSQDLIAGVEETQYF.

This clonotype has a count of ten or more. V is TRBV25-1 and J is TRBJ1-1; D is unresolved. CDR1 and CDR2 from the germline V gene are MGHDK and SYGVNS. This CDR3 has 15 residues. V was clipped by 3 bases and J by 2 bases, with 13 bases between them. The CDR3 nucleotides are TGTGCCAGCAGTGAGTCTCCCATAATCAACACTGAAGCTTTCTTT. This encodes CASSESPIINTEAFF.

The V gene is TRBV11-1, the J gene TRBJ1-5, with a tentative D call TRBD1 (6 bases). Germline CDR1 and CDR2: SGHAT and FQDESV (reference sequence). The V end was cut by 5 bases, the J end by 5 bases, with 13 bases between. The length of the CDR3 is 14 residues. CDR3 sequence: CASSKQGGDQPQHF. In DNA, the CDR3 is TGTGCCAGCAGCAAACAGGGAGGAGATCAGCCCCAGCATTTT.

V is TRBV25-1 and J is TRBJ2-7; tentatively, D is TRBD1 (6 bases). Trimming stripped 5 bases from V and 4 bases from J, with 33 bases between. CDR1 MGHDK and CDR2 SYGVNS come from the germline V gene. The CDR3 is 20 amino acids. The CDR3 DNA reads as TGTGCCAGCAGTTGTAGGACAGAAGAGGCCCAGGTCATGACCATGTACGAGCAGTACTTC. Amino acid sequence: CASSCRTEEAQVMTMYEQYF.